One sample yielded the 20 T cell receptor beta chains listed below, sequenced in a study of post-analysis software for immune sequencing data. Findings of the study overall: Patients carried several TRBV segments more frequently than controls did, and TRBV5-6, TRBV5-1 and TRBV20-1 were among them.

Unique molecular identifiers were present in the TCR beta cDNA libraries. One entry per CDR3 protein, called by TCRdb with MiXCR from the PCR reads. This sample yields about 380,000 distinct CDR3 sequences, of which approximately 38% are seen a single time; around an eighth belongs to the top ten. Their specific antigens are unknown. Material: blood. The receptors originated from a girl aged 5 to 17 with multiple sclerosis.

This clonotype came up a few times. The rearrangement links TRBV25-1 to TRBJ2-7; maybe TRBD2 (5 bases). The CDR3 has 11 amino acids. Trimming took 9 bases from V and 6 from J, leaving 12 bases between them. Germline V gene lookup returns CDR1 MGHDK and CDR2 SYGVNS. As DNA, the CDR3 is TGTGCCAGGGGTATTGGGAGCGAGCAGTACTTC. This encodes CARGIGSEQYF.

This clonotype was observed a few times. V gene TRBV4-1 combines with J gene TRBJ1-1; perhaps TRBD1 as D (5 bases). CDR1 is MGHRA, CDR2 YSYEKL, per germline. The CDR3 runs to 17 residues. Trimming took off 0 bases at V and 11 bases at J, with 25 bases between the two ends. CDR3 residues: CASSQEMRGGEPRRAFF. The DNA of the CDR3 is TGCGCCAGCAGCCAAGAAATGAGGGGCGGGGAGCCGAGGCGTGCTTTCTTT.

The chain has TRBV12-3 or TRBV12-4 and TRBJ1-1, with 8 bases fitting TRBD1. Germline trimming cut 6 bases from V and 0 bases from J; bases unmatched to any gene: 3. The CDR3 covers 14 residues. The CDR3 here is CASRGQALNTEAFF. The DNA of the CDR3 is TGTGCCAGCAGGGGACAGGCCCTGAACACTGAAGCTTTCTTT.

CDR3 residues: CAISTGLEGDTQYF. In DNA, the CDR3 is TGTGCCATCAGTACGGGACTAGAAGGAGATACGCAGTATTTT. The chain is built from TRBV10-3 and TRBJ2-3; 8 bases are a match to TRBD2. Trimming at V came to 5 bases and at J to 5 bases, leaving 6 bases not matched to a gene. The CDR3 is 14 amino acids. Germline CDR1 ENHRY, CDR2 SYGVKD.

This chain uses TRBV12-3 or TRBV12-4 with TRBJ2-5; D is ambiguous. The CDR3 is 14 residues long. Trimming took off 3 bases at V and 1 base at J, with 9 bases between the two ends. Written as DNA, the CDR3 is TGTGCCAGCAGTTTTTCATACGGCCAAGAGACCCAGTACTTC. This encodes CASSFSYGQETQYF.

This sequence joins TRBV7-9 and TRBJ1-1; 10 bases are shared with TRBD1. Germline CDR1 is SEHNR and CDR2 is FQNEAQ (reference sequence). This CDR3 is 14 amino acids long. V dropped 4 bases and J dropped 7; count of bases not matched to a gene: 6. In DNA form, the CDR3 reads TGTGCCAGCAGCTCGGGACAGGGGACCTTTGAAGCTTTCTTT. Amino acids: CASSSGQGTFEAFF.

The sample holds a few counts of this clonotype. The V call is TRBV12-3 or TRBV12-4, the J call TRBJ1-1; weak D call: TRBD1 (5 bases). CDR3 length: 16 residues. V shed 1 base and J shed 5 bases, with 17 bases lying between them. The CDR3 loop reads CASSLDGTGIRTEAFF. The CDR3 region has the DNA TGTGCCAGCAGTTTAGACGGGACGGGCATCAGGACTGAAGCTTTCTTT.

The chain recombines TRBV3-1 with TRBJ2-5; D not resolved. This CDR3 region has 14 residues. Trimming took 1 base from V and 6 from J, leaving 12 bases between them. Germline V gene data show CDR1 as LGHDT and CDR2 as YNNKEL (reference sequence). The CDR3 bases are TGTGCCAGCAGCCAAGGACTTCCAGGCAAGACCCAGTACTTC. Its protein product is CASSQGLPGKTQYF.

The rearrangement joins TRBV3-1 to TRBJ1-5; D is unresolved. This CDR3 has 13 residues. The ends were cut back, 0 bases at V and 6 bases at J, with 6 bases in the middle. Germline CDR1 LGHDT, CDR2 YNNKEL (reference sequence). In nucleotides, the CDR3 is TGTGCCAGCAGCCAAGATTCCCTTCAGCCCCAGCATTTT. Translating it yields CASSQDSLQPQHF.

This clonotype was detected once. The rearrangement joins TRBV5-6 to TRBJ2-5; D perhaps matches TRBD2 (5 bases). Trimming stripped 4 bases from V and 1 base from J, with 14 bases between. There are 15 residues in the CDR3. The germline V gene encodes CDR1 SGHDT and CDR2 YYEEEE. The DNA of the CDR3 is TGTGCCAGCAGCCTCCCCCGGGGAATCCAAGAGACCCAGTACTTC. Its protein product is CASSLPRGIQETQYF.

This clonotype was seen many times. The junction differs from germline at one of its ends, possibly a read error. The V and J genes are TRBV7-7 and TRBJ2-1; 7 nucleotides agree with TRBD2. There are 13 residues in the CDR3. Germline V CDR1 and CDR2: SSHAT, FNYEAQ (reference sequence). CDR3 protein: CASSWGGVDEQFF. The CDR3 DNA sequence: TGTGCTAGCAGCTGGGGAGGGGTGGATGAGCAGTTCTTC.

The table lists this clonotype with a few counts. The CDR3 protein is CASSLGAAGSGNTDTQYF. CDR3 bases: TGTGCCAGCAGCTTAGGAGCCGCAGGGAGCGGGAACACAGATACGCAGTATTTT. The V gene is TRBV11-2, the J gene TRBJ2-3; TRBD2 matches 7 bases. The germline CDR1 and CDR2 sequences are SGHAT and FQNNGV. Trimming removed 1 base from V and 2 bases from J; junction bases left unmatched: 12. This CDR3 is built from 18 residues.

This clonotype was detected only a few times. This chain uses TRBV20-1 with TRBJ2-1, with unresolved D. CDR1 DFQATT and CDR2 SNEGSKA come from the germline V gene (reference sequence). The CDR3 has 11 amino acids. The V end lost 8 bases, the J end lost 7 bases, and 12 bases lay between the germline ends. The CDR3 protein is CSCIMGNEQFF. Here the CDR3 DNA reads TGCAGTTGTATAATGGGTAATGAGCAGTTCTTC.

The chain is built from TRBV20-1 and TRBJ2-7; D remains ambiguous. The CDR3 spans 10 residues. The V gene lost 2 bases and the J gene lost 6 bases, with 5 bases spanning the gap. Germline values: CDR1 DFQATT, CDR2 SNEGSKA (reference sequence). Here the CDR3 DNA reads TGCAGTGCTAGATGGGGCGAGCAGTACTTC. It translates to CSARWGEQYF.

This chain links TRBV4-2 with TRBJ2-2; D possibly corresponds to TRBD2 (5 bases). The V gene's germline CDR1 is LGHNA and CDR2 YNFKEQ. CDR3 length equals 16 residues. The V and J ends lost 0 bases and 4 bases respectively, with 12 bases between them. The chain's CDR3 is CASSQESDFFTGELFF. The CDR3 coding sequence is TGTGCCAGCAGCCAAGAGTCGGACTTCTTCACCGGGGAGCTGTTTTTT.

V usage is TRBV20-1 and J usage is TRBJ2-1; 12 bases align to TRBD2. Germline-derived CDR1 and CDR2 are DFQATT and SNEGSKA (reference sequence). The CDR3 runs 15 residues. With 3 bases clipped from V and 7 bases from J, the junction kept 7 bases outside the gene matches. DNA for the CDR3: TGCAGTGCTAGTCTTGGGCTAGCGGGGGGGAATGAGCAGTTCTTC. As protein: CSASLGLAGGNEQFF.

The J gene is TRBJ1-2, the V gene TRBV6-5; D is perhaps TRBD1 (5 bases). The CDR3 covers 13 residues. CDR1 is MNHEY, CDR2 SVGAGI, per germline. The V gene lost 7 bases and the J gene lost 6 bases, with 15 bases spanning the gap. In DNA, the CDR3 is TGTGCCAGCAATAGGGCCGCAGGGAATGGCTACACCTTC. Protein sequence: CASNRAAGNGYTF.

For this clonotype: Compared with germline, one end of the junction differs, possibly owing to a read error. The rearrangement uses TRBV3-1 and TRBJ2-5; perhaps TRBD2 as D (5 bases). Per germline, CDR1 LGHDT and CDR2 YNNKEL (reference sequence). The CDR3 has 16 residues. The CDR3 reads CASSQVTSGLQETQYF. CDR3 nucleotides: TGTGCCAGCAGCCAAGTAACGAGCGGACTCCAAGAGACTCAGTACTTC.

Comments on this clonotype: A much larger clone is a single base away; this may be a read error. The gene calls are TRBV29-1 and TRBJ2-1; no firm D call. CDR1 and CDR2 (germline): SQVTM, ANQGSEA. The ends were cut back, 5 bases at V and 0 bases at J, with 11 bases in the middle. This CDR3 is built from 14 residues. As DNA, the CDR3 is TGCAGCGTTACAGAGACGAGCTCCTACAATGAGCAGTTCTTC. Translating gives CSVTETSSYNEQFF.

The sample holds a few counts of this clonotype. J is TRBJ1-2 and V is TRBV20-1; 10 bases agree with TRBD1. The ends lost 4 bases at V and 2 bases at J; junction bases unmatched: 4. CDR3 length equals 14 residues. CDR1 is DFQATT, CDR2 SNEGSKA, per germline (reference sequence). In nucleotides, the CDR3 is TGCAGTGCTACCCGGACAGGGGGGAACTATGGCTACACCTTC. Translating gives CSATRTGGNYGYTF.